This entry features one TCR beta chain sequence. Its target is unknown. This sample is part of a study of shared clonotypes between healthy human individuals. Study-wide findings and caveats: Clonotypes shared by all four donors outscored non-shared clonotypes in generation probability. Rarefaction analysis demonstrated incomplete sorted-subset sequencing notwithstanding large depth. Naive CD4 clonotype sharing across a handful of donors was 4% to 5%.

CD4+ cells yielded CD45RA+ naive and CD45RA-negative memory subsets. TCRdb keeps only in-frame clones here, not all; method: immunoSEQ multiplex PCR. This repertoire shows about 980,000 clones, 70% to 85% found once; its top ten account for nearly 1.5%. V lost 0 bases to trimming and J lost 2 bases; unmatched junction nucleotides: 2. The CDR3 is 15 amino acids. The germline V gene encodes CDR1 SGHRS and CDR2 YFSETQ. The chain carries TRBV5-1 and TRBJ1-3; 7 nucleotides line up with TRBD1. The receptor was derived from a man between 18 and 35 years old in good health. The sample was memory CD4+ T cells sorted from blood. The subset denotes: CD45RA-negative fraction. The CDR3 sequence: CASSLDTGAGNTIYF. In nucleotides, the CDR3 is TGCGCCAGCAGCTTGGACACAGGGGCTGGAAACACCATATATTTT.